This T cell receptor beta chain comes out of a study of blood T cell repertoires in COVID-19. On the study more broadly: Sites in the United States, Italy and Spain provided acute and convalescent COVID-19 samples. Nucleic acid was either cDNA or gDNA, and it came from T cells, B-cell-depleted T cells, or PBMCs.

As handled by the study authors: Quantification of nucleated cells was approximated via reference gene primer amplification. Some clones are missing from TCRdb's copy, which holds only in-frame ones; the method was immunoSEQ multiplex PCR. From that table come the V and J calls and clone size; the DNA was used to work out D and trimming. This table has approximately 94,000 clones, about 86% appearing once. Germline CDR1 and CDR2: SGHRS and YFSETQ. This CDR3 comprises 13 residues. V was pared by 4 bases and J by 6 bases, with 5 bases of the junction left unmatched. The chain uses TRBV5-1 and TRBJ2-7; 9 bases are shared with TRBD1. The clonotype comes from a human donor in a cohort sampled during active COVID-19. The sequenced sample was peripheral blood. The CDR3 nucleotides are TGCGCCAGCAGCGCGGGACAGGGAGTCGAGCAGTACTTC. Its translation: CASSAGQGVEQYF.